This T cell receptor (beta chain) originates from a study of tumor-infiltrating lymphocytes in localized non-small cell lung cancer. Study-wide context: Some samples were collected after neoadjuvant chemotherapy; smokers, never-smokers and several histologies were included. Study-wide findings and caveats: Immunotypes IM1 and IM2 had similar TCR-derived T-cell fractions. No link was found between tumor T-cell fraction and recurrence-free survival.

V was pared by 4 bases and J by 4 bases, with 14 bases between. The CDR3 has 15 amino acids. Germline V gene lookup returns CDR1 MNHNY and CDR2 SVGAGI (reference sequence). The method was immunoSEQ multiplex PCR; TCRdb's version includes in-frame clones alone and lacks a portion of them. The sample carries 7,000 to 9,500 clones, over 60% recorded once. On this clone: Antigen specificity is unknown.

The chain couples TRBV6-6 to TRBJ1-5, with D tentatively TRBD1 (6 bases). The receptor's source is a human donor with non-small cell lung cancer. Source material: lung tumor tissue. CDR3 sequence reads: CASSSAGARNQPQHF. CDR3 nucleotide sequence: TGTGCCAGCAGTTCCGCGGGGGCTAGGAATCAGCCCCAGCATTTT.